What follows are 6 T cell receptor beta chains derived from one specimen sequenced in a study of cytomegalovirus exposure and HLA in healthy donors. The PCR ran on 60 Vbeta and 13 Jbeta primers. Clones were read by immunoSEQ multiplex PCR, and TCRdb kept only the in-frame ones, dropping some. This table has about 240,000 clones, over 75% appearing once. Sequencing used PBMCs. These receptor sequences come from a boy aged 10-17 years in good health and CMV-seronegative.

The rearrangement links TRBV4-1 to TRBJ2-1, with a tentative D call TRBD2 (5 bases). Between the trimmed V and J ends, which lost 1 base and 10 bases, there was a span of 11 bases. The CDR3 loop spans 13 amino acids. Germline values: CDR1 MGHRA, CDR2 YSYEKL. CDR3 residues: CASSQVTRREQFF. The CDR3 DNA reads TGCGCCAGCAGCCAAGTCACAAGGAGGGAGCAGTTCTTC.

J is TRBJ1-3 and V is TRBV30; D is undetermined. Trimming shortened V by 1 base and J by 6 bases, and 7 bases separated the two germline ends. This CDR3 region has 12 residues. Germline V gives CDR1 GTSNPN, CDR2 SVGIG (reference sequence). CDR3 region: CAWSATENTIYF. In nucleotides, the CDR3 is TGTGCCTGGAGTGCAACAGAAAACACCATATATTTT.

This chain joins TRBV11-3 and TRBJ1-5; no definite D call. This CDR3 contains 19 residues. Germline V lookup: CDR1 SGHNT, CDR2 YENEEA. The V gene lost 2 bases and the J gene lost 0 bases, with 20 bases spanning the gap. The CDR3 sequence is CASSLREWARRYSNQPQHF. For the CDR3, the DNA is TGTGCCAGCAGCTTACGGGAATGGGCCAGAAGATATAGCAATCAGCCCCAGCATTTT.

The V gene is TRBV19, the J gene TRBJ2-3, with D possibly being TRBD2 (5 bases). Germline CDR1 LNHDA, CDR2 SQIVND (reference sequence). Trimming pared 2 bases from V and 1 base from J, leaving 13 bases between. The CDR3 is 16 amino acids. The DNA of the CDR3 is TGTGCCAGTAGTATATCTCGGGGTAGGGGCACAGATACGCAGTATTTT. It specifies CASSISRGRGTDTQYF.

The CDR3 loop is CASSHRDSTYNEQFF. The CDR3 DNA reads as TGTGCCAGCAGCCACCGGGACAGCACCTACAATGAGCAGTTCTTC. V is TRBV7-9 and J is TRBJ2-1, with 7 bases identical to TRBD1. Germline V CDR1 and CDR2: SEHNR, FQNEAQ (reference sequence). CDR3 size: 15 residues. After removal of 5 bases from V and 2 bases from J, the junction contained 6 bases not matched to a gene.

The rearrangement uses TRBV30 and TRBJ1-4, with TRBD1 matching over 7 bases. The CDR3 contains 14 residues. Per germline, CDR1 GTSNPN and CDR2 SVGIG (reference sequence). Trimming at V came to 4 bases and at J to 3 bases, leaving 5 bases not matched to a gene. CDR3 sequence reads: CAWTPGQPNEKLFF. CDR3 coding DNA: TGTGCCTGGACCCCGGGACAGCCTAATGAAAAACTGTTTTTT.